Below are 22 T cell receptor beta chains sequenced from a single sample in a study of T cell responses to AZD1222 COVID-19 vaccine (dated by TCRdb to the early 2020s). Library preparation was by the immunoSEQ multiplex PCR assay. In TCRdb, the immuneACCESS table is reduced to in-frame sequences with V and J assigned. These tables do not hold every clone; where another copy was compared, an unresolved V gene accounts for under half, and the others remain unexplained. Present in this sample are more than 75,000 clones, 80% to 90% of which were seen just once. Clones ranked in the top ten supply approximately 1.3% of the sample. Explained via the paper, the time point label denotes: about 28 days (+/-7) after the second vaccine dose. Sequenced material: peripheral blood, taken 28 days after the second AZD1222 dose. These receptors were obtained from an adult who received the AZD1222 COVID-19 vaccine.

The V call is TRBV6-6, the J call TRBJ2-5, with 10 nucleotides matching TRBD1. J lost 3 bases, V lost 4 bases, and 2 bases had no gene match. Germline V gene lookup returns CDR1 MNHNY and CDR2 SVGAGI (reference sequence). The CDR3 is made up of 14 amino acids. The CDR3 sequence is CASSSGTGEETQYF. CDR3 DNA: TGTGCCAGCAGTTCCGGGACAGGGGAAGAGACCCAGTACTTC.

The chain couples TRBV30 to TRBJ1-2; no clear D gene. The CDR3 spans 12 residues. The germline gives CDR1 GTSNPN, CDR2 SVGIG (reference sequence). Trimming left V 5 bases short and J 5 bases short, with 12 bases between. The chain's CDR3 is CAWRGSGYGYTF. DNA of the CDR3: TGTGCCTGGCGTGGCAGCGGGTATGGCTACACCTTC.

The V call is TRBV3-1 (or the pseudogene TRBV3-2), the J call TRBJ2-2; TRBD1 or TRBD2 may be the D gene (5 bases each). Trimming removed 0 bases at V and 4 bases at J, with 12 bases between. The germline CDR1 and CDR2 sequences are LGHDT and YNNKEL (reference sequence). This CDR3 is 16 amino acids long. The CDR3, as DNA: TGTGCCAGCAGCCAAGAACGAGGGGATGGCACCGGGGAGCTGTTTTTT. It translates to CASSQERGDGTGELFF.

The chain has TRBV5-5 and TRBJ1-2; perhaps TRBD1 as D (5 bases). From germline, CDR1 is SGHKS and CDR2 YYEKEE (reference sequence). Between the trimmed V and J ends, which lost 4 bases and 3 bases, there was a span of 19 bases. The CDR3 loop spans 16 amino acids. CDR3 nucleotides: TGTGCCAGCAGCATATCCGGGACCCGTCAGGACTATGGCTACACCTTC. The encoded protein is CASSISGTRQDYGYTF.

This chain connects TRBV14 to TRBJ2-7, with 8 bases aligning to TRBD1. Germline loops: CDR1 SGHDN, CDR2 FVKESK. CDR3 length equals 14 residues. V was pared by 5 bases and J by 7 bases, with 10 bases of the junction left unmatched. CDR3 nucleotides: TGTGCCAGCAGCATCAGGGGGCCCGCACGTGAGCAGTACTTC. It yields the protein CASSIRGPAREQYF. The complete variable domain, with remaining parts taken from reference TRBV14 and TRBJ2-7, reads EAGVTQFPSHSVIEKGQTVTLRCDPISGHDNLYWYRRVMGKEIKFLLHFVKESKQDESGMPNNRFLAERTGGTYSTLKVQPAELEDSGVYFCASSIRGPAREQYFGPGTRLTVT.

The chain has TRBV2 and TRBJ1-1; D is uncertain. Looked up from germline, CDR1 is SNHLY and CDR2 is FYNNEI. V lost 4 bases and J 1 base, leaving 13 bases between the germline ends. The CDR3 runs to 15 residues. CDR3: CASSGTTLANTEAFF. CDR3 nucleotide sequence: TGTGCCAGCAGTGGAACTACATTGGCGAACACTGAAGCTTTCTTT.

The genes are TRBV27 and TRBJ2-2, with 9 nucleotides matching TRBD1. The CDR3 runs to 15 residues. Germline loops: CDR1 MNHEY, CDR2 SMNVEV (reference sequence). Losses at the gene ends were 6 bases for V and 5 bases for J; bases not matched to a gene: 7. The CDR3 region is CASRKNRGRTGELFF. CDR3 nucleotide sequence: TGTGCCAGCAGAAAAAACAGGGGGCGGACCGGGGAGCTGTTTTTT.

This clone came up a few times. The chain couples TRBV30 to TRBJ2-1; 9 nucleotides match TRBD2. Per germline, CDR1 GTSNPN and CDR2 SVGIG (reference sequence). The V segment lost 5 bases and the J segment 9 bases; nucleotides outside the gene matches: 17. This CDR3 spans 16 amino acids. The chain's CDR3 is CAWEPPQAGGIGEQFF. CDR3 nucleotides: TGTGCCTGGGAGCCCCCCCAGGCGGGAGGGATCGGTGAGCAGTTCTTC.

V and J are TRBV19 and TRBJ1-3; 7 bases are shared with TRBD1. The CDR3 runs 19 residues. Germline CDR1 LNHDA, CDR2 SQIVND (reference sequence). With 10 bases clipped from V and 3 bases from J, the junction kept 24 bases outside the gene matches. This chain's CDR3 is CATKGGGSLPNLHGNTIYF. As DNA, the CDR3 is TGTGCCACAAAAGGGGGCGGCAGCCTACCGAATCTTCATGGAAACACCATATATTTT.

The chain recombines TRBV6-4 with TRBJ1-1; D possibly corresponds to TRBD1 (6 bases). CDR3 length equals 12 residues. The germline CDR1 and CDR2 sequences are MRHNA and SNTAGT. With 4 bases removed from V and 6 bases from J, the gap between germline ends came to 9 bases. The CDR3 is CASSGTASEAFF. For the CDR3, the DNA is TGTGCCAGCAGTGGGACAGCTTCTGAAGCTTTCTTT.

Here the CDR3 DNA reads TGTGCCAGCAGCTTAGGAAATGAGCAGTTCTTC. This codes for CASSLGNEQFF. This chain joins TRBV11-3 and TRBJ2-1, with no clear D. This CDR3 has 11 amino acids. CDR1 and CDR2 from the germline V gene are SGHNT and YENEEA. The V end lost 1 base, the J end lost 7 bases, and 2 bases lay between the germline ends.

This clone was found a few times. At the DNA level, this CDR3 is encoded by other sequences in the same sample as well. This chain joins TRBV5-1 and TRBJ1-3, with D unclear. The germline gives CDR1 SGHRS, CDR2 YFSETQ. V was shortened by 3 bases and J by 4 bases, with 5 bases between the two germline ends. The CDR3 runs to 12 residues. The CDR3 loop is CASSSTGNTIYF. As DNA, the CDR3 is TGCGCCAGCAGCTCCACCGGAAACACCATATATTTT. Based on the CDR3 plus reference TRBV5-1 and TRBJ1-3, the full variable domain is KAGVTQTPRYLIKTRGQQVTLSCSPISGHRSVSWYQQTPGQGLQFLFEYFSETQRNKGNFPGRFSGRQFSNSRSEMNVSTLELGDSALYLCASSSTGNTIYFGEGSWLTVV.

CDR3 sequence reads: CASSSGLDSYNEQFF. The CDR3 nucleotides are TGTGCCAGCAGCTCGGGACTGGACTCCTACAATGAGCAGTTCTTC. The J gene is TRBJ2-1, the V gene TRBV5-4; a possible D gene is TRBD2 (6 bases). Germline-derived CDR1 and CDR2 are SGHNT and YYREEE (reference sequence). The CDR3 consists of 15 residues. Trimming took off 3 bases at V and 0 bases at J, with 10 bases between the two ends.

The rearrangement uses TRBV28 and TRBJ2-7, with D possibly being TRBD2 (6 bases). From germline, CDR1 is MDHEN and CDR2 SYDVKM. The CDR3 is 15 residues long. Deletions cut 6 bases from V and 5 bases from J, with 20 bases between. Here the CDR3 reads CASSPNIRGTDEQYF. DNA of the CDR3: TGTGCCAGCAGCCCAAATATACGCGGGACCGACGAGCAGTACTTC.

The chain links TRBV28 to TRBJ2-7; maybe TRBD2 (6 bases). V was trimmed by 5 bases and J by 7 bases, leaving 18 bases between them. Germline V lookup: CDR1 MDHEN, CDR2 SYDVKM. The CDR3 sequence is 14 residues long. The CDR3 region is CASSPGLPAGEQYF. DNA of the CDR3: TGTGCCAGCAGTCCCGGACTACCGGCTGGAGAGCAGTACTTC.

The V gene is TRBV12-3 or TRBV12-4, the J gene TRBJ1-5; no firm D call. The CDR3 is 12 amino acids. V dropped 3 bases and J dropped 8 bases, with 8 bases sitting between them. CDR3 amino acids: CASSLISEPQHF. Written as DNA, the CDR3 is TGTGCCAGCAGTTTGATCTCTGAGCCCCAGCATTTT.

The chain carries TRBV12-3 or TRBV12-4 and TRBJ2-7, with a weak D call TRBD1 (6 bases). Trimming shortened V by 6 bases and J by 7 bases, and 16 bases separated the two germline ends. The CDR3 runs 13 residues. The CDR3 region has the DNA TGTGCCAGCAGGGGAACAGGGTTTCGGGAGCAGTACTTC. The encoded protein is CASRGTGFREQYF.

This clone appeared a single time. This sequence joins TRBV9 and TRBJ1-2; D is possibly TRBD1 (5 bases). CDR3 length: 11 amino acids. The germline CDR1 and CDR2 sequences are SGDLS and YYNGEE. With 3 bases removed from V and 13 bases from J, the gap between germline ends came to 13 bases. Written as DNA, the CDR3 is TGTGCCAGCAGCGGGGGAGGGGTATGCACCTTC. It yields the protein CASSGGGVCTF. Full variable domain (remainder filled in from reference TRBV9 and TRBJ1-2): DSGVTQTPKHLITATGQRVTLRCSPRSGDLSVYWYQQSLDQGLQFLIQYYNGEERAKGNILERFSAQQFPDLHSELNLSSLELGDSALYFCASSGGGVCTFGSGTRLTVV.

The rearrangement uses TRBV2 and TRBJ2-1, with 12 positions matching TRBD2. Germline assignment: CDR1 SNHLY and CDR2 FYNNEI. The CDR3 runs 15 residues. V trimming: 6 bases; J trimming: 7 bases; junction bases outside the gene matches: 7. CDR3 nucleotide sequence: TGTGCCAGCAGCCCTAGGACTAGCGGGACAAATGAGCAGTTCTTC. It translates to CASSPRTSGTNEQFF.

This chain connects TRBV7-3 to TRBJ1-1, with a tentative D call TRBD1 (6 bases). The germline V gene has CDR1 SGHTA and CDR2 FQGTGA. This CDR3 is built from 14 residues. Trimming took 5 bases from V and 4 from J, leaving 14 bases between them. The CDR3 DNA sequence: TGTGCCAGCAGCCCAGGGGCCAGGGGCACTGAAGCTTTCTTT. Translated, it gives CASSPGARGTEAFF.

The rearrangement joins TRBV11-2 to TRBJ1-4, with D perhaps matching TRBD1 (5 bases). The CDR3 runs to 16 residues. CDR1 and CDR2 from the germline V gene are SGHAT and FQNNGV. Trimming removed 3 bases from V and 0 bases from J, with 11 bases in between. The CDR3 here is CASSFQGIATNEKLFF. CDR3 nucleotides: TGTGCCAGCAGCTTCCAGGGAATTGCAACTAATGAAAAACTGTTTTTT.

The rearrangement links TRBV5-6 to TRBJ1-4; TRBD1 aligns across 8 bases. The CDR3 is 16 residues long. J lost 7 bases, V lost 4 bases, and 12 bases had no gene match. Germline V gene lookup returns CDR1 SGHDT and CDR2 YYEEEE. Here the CDR3 DNA reads TGTGCCAGCAGCCTGGCCGGGACAGGATCGAGTGAAAAACTGTTTTTT. It is translated as CASSLAGTGSSEKLFF.